What follows are 18 T cell receptor beta chains derived from one specimen sequenced in a study of shared clonotypes between healthy human individuals. Profiling relied on immunoSEQ multiplex PCR, and the TCRdb table lists in-frame clones only, not all of them. This repertoire shows over 95,000 clones, more than 65% found once; its top ten account for 24%. Source material: memory CD8+ T cells sorted from blood. Subset described: CD45RO+ cells pooled with CCR7-negative TemRA cells. The receptors here all came from a woman aged 25 to 39 in good health.

The gene calls are TRBV30 and TRBJ2-5; D perhaps matches TRBD2 (6 bases). The J call may be wrong; the DNA end is better matched by TRBJ2-7. The length of the CDR3 is 12 residues. The V gene's germline CDR1 is GTSNPN and CDR2 SVGIG (reference sequence). CDR3 DNA: TGTGCCTGGAGTCTGGACTATTACGAGCAGTACTTC. Translation: CAWSLDYYEQYF.

V is TRBV25-1 and J is TRBJ2-2; maybe TRBD2 (7 bases). There are 15 residues in the CDR3. Germline-derived CDR1 and CDR2 are MGHDK and SYGVNS. V was shortened by 3 bases and J by 5 bases, with 13 bases between the two germline ends. CDR3 in amino acids: CASSDGGGATGELFF. For the CDR3, the DNA is TGTGCCAGCAGTGACGGTGGGGGGGCAACCGGGGAGCTGTTTTTT.

The chain recombines TRBV28 with TRBJ1-2; D is ambiguous. Trimming shortened V by 6 bases and J by 4 bases, and 12 bases separated the two germline ends. Looked up from germline, CDR1 is MDHEN and CDR2 is SYDVKM. The CDR3 sequence is 13 residues long. The CDR3 sequence is CASSPTRSYGYTF. Here the CDR3 DNA reads TGTGCCAGCAGCCCGACTCGGAGCTATGGCTACACCTTC.

This clone came up many times. This sequence joins TRBV27 and TRBJ1-2; perhaps TRBD1 as D (6 bases). In germline, CDR1 is MNHEY, CDR2 SMNVEV (reference sequence). The CDR3 spans 13 residues. With 4 bases removed from V and 7 bases from J, the gap between germline ends came to 13 bases. CDR3: CASSYNQGFGYTF. The CDR3 DNA reads as TGTGCCAGCAGTTATAATCAGGGGTTTGGCTACACCTTC.

J is TRBJ1-1 and V is TRBV30; 10 nucleotides agree with TRBD1. Germline V gene lookup returns CDR1 GTSNPN and CDR2 SVGIG (reference sequence). V lost 5 bases and J lost 6; bases outside the gene matches: 6. The CDR3 totals 13 residues. The CDR3 region is CAWETGGFPEAFF. The CDR3 DNA reads TGTGCCTGGGAGACAGGGGGCTTCCCTGAAGCTTTCTTT.

V gene TRBV19 combines with J gene TRBJ2-7; D is undetermined. The CDR3 is 15 residues long. CDR1 is LNHDA and CDR2 is SQIVND in the germline V gene (reference sequence). Deletions cut 3 bases from V and 4 bases from J, with 16 bases between. The CDR3 DNA is TGTGCCAGTAGTATGCCCCAGGATGGTATTTACGAGCAGTACTTC. Residues: CASSMPQDGIYEQYF.

As for this clone: A much larger clone is a single base away; this may be a read error. This chain's CDR3 is CASRDGTEAFF. The DNA for the CDR3 is TGTGCCAGCAGAGACGGGACTGAAGCTTTCTTT. The chain combines TRBV6-5 with TRBJ1-1; D unresolved. The CDR3 sequence is 11 residues long. Per germline, CDR1 MNHEY and CDR2 SVGAGI. V was clipped by 6 bases and J by 5 bases, with 7 bases between them.

CDR3 loop: CASSPGGMDTQYF. The CDR3 DNA is TGTGCCAGCAGCCCCGGAGGGATGGATACGCAGTATTTT. This rearrangement joins TRBV7-9 to TRBJ2-3; maybe TRBD2 (6 bases). Trimming pared 5 bases from V and 6 bases from J, leaving 12 bases between. CDR1 SEHNR and CDR2 FQNEAQ come from the germline V gene (reference sequence). The length of the CDR3 is 13 residues.

This clone is labeled as medium-sized. At the DNA level, this CDR3 is encoded by other sequences in the same sample as well. The gene calls are TRBV27 and TRBJ2-7; 8 bases are a match to TRBD1. Germline CDR1 reads MNHEY; CDR2 reads SMNVEV (reference sequence). The CDR3 contains 14 residues. Germline trimming cut 0 bases from V and 3 bases from J; bases unmatched to any gene: 1. The CDR3 coding sequence is TGTGCCAGCAGTTTATCTGGGACAGGCTACGAGCAGTACTTC. It encodes CASSLSGTGYEQYF.

The V gene is TRBV7-8, the J gene TRBJ1-5; 7 bases map to TRBD1. The CDR3 runs 15 residues. CDR1 and CDR2 from the germline V gene are SGHVS and FQNEAQ. J gave up 5 bases and V 1 base, and 5 bases lay outside the gene matches. The CDR3 nucleotides read TGTGCCAGCAGCTTAGGGGCAGGGGGTGATCAGCCCCAGCATTTT. Its protein product is CASSLGAGGDQPQHF.

A single count supports this clone. The CDR3 DNA is TGTGCCAGCAGCTCCCGGACAGAGTCCTATGGCTACACCTTC. As protein: CASSSRTESYGYTF. The genes are TRBV5-6 and TRBJ1-2; perhaps TRBD1 as D (6 bases). Germline V lookup: CDR1 SGHDT, CDR2 YYEEEE. This CDR3 has 14 amino acids. V was shortened by 3 bases and J by 4 bases, with 13 bases between the two germline ends.

This clone was recorded once. The genes are TRBV7-6 and TRBJ2-2, with 7 nucleotides matching TRBD1. This CDR3 is built from 16 residues. The germline V gene encodes CDR1 SGHVS and CDR2 FNYEAQ. V shed 5 bases, J shed 0 bases, and the junction held 6 bases outside the gene matches. CDR3 loop: CASSRLGTANTGELFF. The CDR3 DNA follows: TGTGCCAGCAGCCGGTTAGGGACAGCGAACACCGGGGAGCTGTTTTTT.

In its sample, this clone was seen a few times. The chain uses TRBV27 and TRBJ2-3; 12 bases align to TRBD2. Unmatched junction bases numbered 19, after V lost 0 bases and J lost 3 bases. This CDR3 has 22 amino acids. CDR1 MNHEY and CDR2 SMNVEV come from the germline V gene (reference sequence). In DNA, the CDR3 is TGTGCCAGCAGTTTATCGAGGCTCGGACTAGCGGGAAAGGTGGGCCTGACAGATACGCAGTATTTT. Translated: CASSLSRLGLAGKVGLTDTQYF.

The CDR3 DNA reads as TGTGCCAGTAGCCCAGGGCAAACATCCTACAATGAGCAGTTCTTC. This codes for CASSPGQTSYNEQFF. The chain recombines TRBV19 with TRBJ2-1, with D possibly matching TRBD1 (5 bases). V was clipped by 6 bases and J by 1 base, with 13 bases between them. The CDR3 length is 15 residues. The germline gives CDR1 LNHDA, CDR2 SQIVND (reference sequence).

This chain links TRBV27 with TRBJ2-7, with 7 bases fitting TRBD1. CDR1 MNHEY and CDR2 SMNVEV come from the germline V gene (reference sequence). The ends lost 5 bases at V and 2 bases at J; junction bases unmatched: 12. CDR3 length: 16 residues. In nucleotides, the CDR3 is TGTGCCAGCAGTAACCATCACACGAGGGGGCCCTACGAGCAGTACTTC. Encoded protein: CASSNHHTRGPYEQYF.

This clone has only a few counts. This sequence joins TRBV9 and TRBJ2-7, with 10 bases aligning to TRBD2. The J segment lost 5 bases and the V segment lost 4 bases, leaving 9 bases of the junction unmatched. This CDR3 contains 15 residues. Germline assignment: CDR1 SGDLS and CDR2 YYNGEE. CDR3 amino acids: CASSPRLAGDHEQYF. The CDR3 DNA reads TGTGCCAGCAGCCCCCGGCTAGCGGGAGACCACGAGCAGTACTTC. Using reference TRBV9 and TRBJ2-7 for the parts outside the CDR3, the full variable domain is DSGVTQTPKHLITATGQRVTLRCSPRSGDLSVYWYQQSLDQGLQFLIQYYNGEERAKGNILERFSAQQFPDLHSELNLSSLELGDSALYFCASSPRLAGDHEQYFGPGTRLTVT.

The V gene is TRBV6-5, the J gene TRBJ2-7; the D gene is possibly TRBD2 (6 bases). V lost 5 bases and J lost 2, with 13 bases in between. The CDR3 sequence is 14 residues long. Germline loops: CDR1 MNHEY, CDR2 SVGAGI. DNA for the CDR3: TGTGCCAGCAGTCCGGGGGAGGAAGCCTACGAGCAGTACTTC. This encodes CASSPGEEAYEQYF.

This clone came up a few times. This rearrangement joins TRBV7-9 to TRBJ1-5; 8 bases agree with TRBD1. CDR1 SEHNR and CDR2 FQNEAQ come from the germline V gene (reference sequence). This CDR3 is 14 amino acids long. The J segment lost 6 bases and the V segment lost 6 bases, leaving 7 bases of the junction unmatched. CDR3 amino acids: CASSLTGGGQPQHF. The CDR3 bases are TGTGCCAGCAGTCTTACAGGGGGAGGTCAGCCCCAGCATTTT.